This T cell receptor (beta chain) originates from a study of shared clonotypes between healthy human individuals. Across the study: Donors, aged 18 to 49, were a couple of women and three men.

The authors distributed each subset's genomic DNA evenly over several immunoSEQ plates. Some clones are missing from TCRdb's copy, which holds only in-frame ones; the method was immunoSEQ multiplex PCR. The sample lists some 500,000 clones, 95% to 97% occurring once. In regard to this clone: What it binds is unknown.

CDR1 and CDR2 from the germline V gene are MNHNY and SVGAGI (reference sequence). The CDR3 is made up of 13 amino acids. The V gene lost 0 bases and the J gene lost 11 bases, with 8 bases spanning the gap. Adults of Caucasian background living in Nashville, Tennessee made up all donors. Findings and caveats of the study: Estimated richness values were generally larger in naive subsets than in memory subsets.

What was sequenced was naive CD4+ T cells sorted from blood. Subset indicated: CD45RA+ positively selected. V usage is TRBV6-6 and J usage is TRBJ1-6; no clear D. This clonotype originated in a woman in her 30s in good health. CDR3 region: CASSYSAVAPLHF. The CDR3 DNA follows: TGTGCCAGCAGTTACTCAGCGGTTGCACCCCTCCACTTT.